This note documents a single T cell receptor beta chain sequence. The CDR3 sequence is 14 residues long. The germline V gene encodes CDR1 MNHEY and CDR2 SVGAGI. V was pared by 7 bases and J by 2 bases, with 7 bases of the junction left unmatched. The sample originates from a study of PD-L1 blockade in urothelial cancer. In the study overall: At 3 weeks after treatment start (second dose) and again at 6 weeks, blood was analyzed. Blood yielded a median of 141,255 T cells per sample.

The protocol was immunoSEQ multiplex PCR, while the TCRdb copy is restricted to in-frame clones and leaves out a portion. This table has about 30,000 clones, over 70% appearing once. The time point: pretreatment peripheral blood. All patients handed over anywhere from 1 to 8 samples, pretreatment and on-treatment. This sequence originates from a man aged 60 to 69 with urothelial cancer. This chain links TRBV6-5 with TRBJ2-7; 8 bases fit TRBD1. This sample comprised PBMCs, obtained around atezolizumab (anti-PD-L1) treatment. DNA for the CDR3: TGTGCCAGCACCAACGGACAGGGTGCCTACGAGCAGTACTTC. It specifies CASTNGQGAYEQYF.